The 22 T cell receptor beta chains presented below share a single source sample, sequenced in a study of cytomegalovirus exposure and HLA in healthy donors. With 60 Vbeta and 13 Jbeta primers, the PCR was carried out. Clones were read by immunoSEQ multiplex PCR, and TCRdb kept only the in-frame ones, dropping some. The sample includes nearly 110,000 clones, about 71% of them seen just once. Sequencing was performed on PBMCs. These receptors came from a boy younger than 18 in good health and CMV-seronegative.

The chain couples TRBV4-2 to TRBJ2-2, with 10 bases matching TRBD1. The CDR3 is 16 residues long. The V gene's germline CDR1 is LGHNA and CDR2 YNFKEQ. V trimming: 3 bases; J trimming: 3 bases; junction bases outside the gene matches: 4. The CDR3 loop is CASSQAGTGDTGELFF. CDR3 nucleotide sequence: TGTGCCAGCAGCCAGGCCGGGACAGGGGACACCGGGGAGCTGTTTTTT.

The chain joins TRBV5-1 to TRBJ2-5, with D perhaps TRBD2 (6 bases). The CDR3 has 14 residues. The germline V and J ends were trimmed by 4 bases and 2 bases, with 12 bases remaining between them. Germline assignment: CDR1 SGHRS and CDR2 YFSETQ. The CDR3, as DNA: TGCGCCAGCAGCCCGGGACTGCGACAAGAGACCCAGTACTTC. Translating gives CASSPGLRQETQYF.

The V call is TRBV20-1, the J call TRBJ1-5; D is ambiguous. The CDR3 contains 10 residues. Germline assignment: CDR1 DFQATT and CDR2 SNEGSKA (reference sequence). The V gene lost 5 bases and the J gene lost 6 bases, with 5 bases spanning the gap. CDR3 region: CSASSQPQHF. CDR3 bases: TGCAGTGCTTCGAGTCAGCCCCAGCATTTT.

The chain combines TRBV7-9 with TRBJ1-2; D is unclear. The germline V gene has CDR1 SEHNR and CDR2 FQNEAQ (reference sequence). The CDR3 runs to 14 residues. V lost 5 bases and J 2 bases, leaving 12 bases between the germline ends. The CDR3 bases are TGTGCCAGCAGCCGAGCCGACGGGAACTATGGCTACACCTTC. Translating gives CASSRADGNYGYTF.

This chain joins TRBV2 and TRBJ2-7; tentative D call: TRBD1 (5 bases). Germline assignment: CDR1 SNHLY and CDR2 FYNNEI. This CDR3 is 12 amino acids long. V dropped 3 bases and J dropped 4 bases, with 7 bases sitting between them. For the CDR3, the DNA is TGTGCCAGCAGTGATCAGGGATACGAGCAGTACTTC. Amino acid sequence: CASSDQGYEQYF.

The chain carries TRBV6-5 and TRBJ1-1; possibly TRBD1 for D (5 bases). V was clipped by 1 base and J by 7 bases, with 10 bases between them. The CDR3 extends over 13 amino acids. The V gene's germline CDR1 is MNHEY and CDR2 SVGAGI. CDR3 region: CASSYFPGGEAFF. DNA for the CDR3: TGTGCCAGCAGTTACTTCCCCGGGGGTGAAGCTTTCTTT.

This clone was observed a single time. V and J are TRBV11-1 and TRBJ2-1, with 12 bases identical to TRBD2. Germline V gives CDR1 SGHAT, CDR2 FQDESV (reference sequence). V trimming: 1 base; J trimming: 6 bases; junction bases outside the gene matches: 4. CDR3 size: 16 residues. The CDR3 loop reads CASSLELAGGPNEQFF. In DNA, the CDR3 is TGTGCCAGCAGCTTAGAACTAGCGGGAGGCCCCAATGAGCAGTTCTTC.

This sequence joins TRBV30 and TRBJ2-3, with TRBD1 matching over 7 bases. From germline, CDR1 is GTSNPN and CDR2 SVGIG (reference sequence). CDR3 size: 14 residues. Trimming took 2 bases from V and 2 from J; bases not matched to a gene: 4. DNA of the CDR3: TGTGCCTGGAGTATCGGGACAGACACAGATACGCAGTATTTT. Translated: CAWSIGTDTDTQYF.

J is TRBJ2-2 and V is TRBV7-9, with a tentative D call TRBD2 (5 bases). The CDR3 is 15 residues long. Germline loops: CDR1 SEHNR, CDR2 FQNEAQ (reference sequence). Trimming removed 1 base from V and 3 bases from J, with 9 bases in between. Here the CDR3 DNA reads TGTGCCAGCAGCTTAGGACCCGGGGACACCGGGGAGCTGTTTTTT. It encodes CASSLGPGDTGELFF.

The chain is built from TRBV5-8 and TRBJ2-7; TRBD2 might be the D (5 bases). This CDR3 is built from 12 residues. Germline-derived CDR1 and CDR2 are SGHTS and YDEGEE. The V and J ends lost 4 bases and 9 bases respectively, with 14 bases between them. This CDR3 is CASSQAGVRQYF. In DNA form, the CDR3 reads TGTGCCAGCAGCCAAGCCGGGGTGAGGCAGTACTTC.

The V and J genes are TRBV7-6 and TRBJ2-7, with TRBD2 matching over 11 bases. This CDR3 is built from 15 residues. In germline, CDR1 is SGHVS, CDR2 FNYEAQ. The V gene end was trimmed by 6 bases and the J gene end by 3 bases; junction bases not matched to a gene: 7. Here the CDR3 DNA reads TGTGCCAGCAGTTTTCTAGCGGGAGGCCTCTACGAGCAGTACTTC. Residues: CASSFLAGGLYEQYF.

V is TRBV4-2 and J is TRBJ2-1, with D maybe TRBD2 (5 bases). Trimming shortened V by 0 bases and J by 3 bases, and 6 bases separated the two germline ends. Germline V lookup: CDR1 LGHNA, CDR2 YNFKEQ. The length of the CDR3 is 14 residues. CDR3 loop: CASSQDEGYNEQFF. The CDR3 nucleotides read TGTGCCAGCAGCCAAGATGAGGGCTACAATGAGCAGTTCTTC.

CDR3 amino acids: CASSLSLISNQPQHF. CDR3 nucleotide sequence: TGTGCCAGCAGCTTGTCGTTAATTAGCAATCAGCCCCAGCATTTT. The chain couples TRBV5-6 to TRBJ1-5; the D is unclear. CDR3 length: 15 amino acids. V was shortened by 1 base and J by 0 bases, with 8 bases between the two germline ends. Germline V gene lookup returns CDR1 SGHDT and CDR2 YYEEEE.

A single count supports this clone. The CDR3 spells CASSVGSRTGANVLTF. The DNA of the CDR3 is TGTGCCAGCAGTGTAGGGAGTCGGACTGGGGCCAACGTCCTGACTTTC. V is TRBV2 and J is TRBJ2-6; D is possibly TRBD2 (5 bases). The CDR3 runs 16 residues. The germline gives CDR1 SNHLY, CDR2 FYNNEI. The V end was cut by 4 bases, the J end by 2 bases, with 12 bases between.

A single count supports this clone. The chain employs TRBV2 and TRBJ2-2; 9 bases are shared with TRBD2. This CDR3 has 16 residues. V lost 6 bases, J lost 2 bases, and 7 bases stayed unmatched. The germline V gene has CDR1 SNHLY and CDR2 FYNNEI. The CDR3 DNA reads TGTGCCAGCAGGGGGAGCGGGGGGCGTAACACCGGGGAGCTGTTTTTT. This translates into CASRGSGGRNTGELFF. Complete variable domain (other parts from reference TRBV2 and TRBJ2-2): EPEVTQTPSHQVTQMGQEVILRCVPISNHLYFYWYRQILGQKVEFLVSFYNNEISEKSEIFDDQFSVERPDGSNFTLKIRSTKLEDSAMYFCASRGSGGRNTGELFFGEGSRLTVL.

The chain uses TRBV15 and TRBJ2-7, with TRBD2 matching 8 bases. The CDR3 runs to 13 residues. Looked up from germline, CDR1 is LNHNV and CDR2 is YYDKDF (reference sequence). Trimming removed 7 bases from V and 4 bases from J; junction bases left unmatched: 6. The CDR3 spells CATMGSGTYEQYF. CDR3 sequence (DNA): TGTGCCACCATGGGTAGCGGGACGTACGAGCAGTACTTC.

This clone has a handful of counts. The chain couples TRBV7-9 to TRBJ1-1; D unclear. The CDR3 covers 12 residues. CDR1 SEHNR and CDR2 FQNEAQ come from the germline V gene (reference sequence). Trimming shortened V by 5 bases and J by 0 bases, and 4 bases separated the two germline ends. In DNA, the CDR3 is TGTGCCAGCAGCCCAATGAACACTGAAGCTTTCTTT. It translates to CASSPMNTEAFF.

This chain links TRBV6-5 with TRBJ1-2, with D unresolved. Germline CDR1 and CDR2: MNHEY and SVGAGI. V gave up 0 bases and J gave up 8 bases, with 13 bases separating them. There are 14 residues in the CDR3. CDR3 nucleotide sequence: TGTGCCAGCAGTTACTCGGTAGGGTGGGAGGGCTACACCTTC. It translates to CASSYSVGWEGYTF.

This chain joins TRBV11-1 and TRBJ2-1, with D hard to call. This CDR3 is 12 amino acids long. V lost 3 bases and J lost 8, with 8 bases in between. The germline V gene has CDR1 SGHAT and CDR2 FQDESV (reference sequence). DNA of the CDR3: TGTGCCAGCAGCTTGAGTTCCGATGAGCAGTTCTTC. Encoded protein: CASSLSSDEQFF.

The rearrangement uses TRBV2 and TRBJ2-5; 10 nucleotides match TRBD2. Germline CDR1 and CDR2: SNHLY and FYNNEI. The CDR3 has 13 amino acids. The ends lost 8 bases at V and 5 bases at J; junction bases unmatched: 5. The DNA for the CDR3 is TGTGCCAGCGCCAGCGGGGGGGCGGAGACCCAGTACTTC. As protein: CASASGGAETQYF.

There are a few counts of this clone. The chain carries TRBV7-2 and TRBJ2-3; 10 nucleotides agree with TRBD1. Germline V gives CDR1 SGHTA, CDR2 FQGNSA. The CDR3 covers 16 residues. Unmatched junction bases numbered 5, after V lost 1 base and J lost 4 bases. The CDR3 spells CASSLDGTGEADTQYF. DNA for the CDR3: TGTGCCAGCAGCTTAGACGGGACAGGGGAGGCAGATACGCAGTATTTT.

CDR3 coding DNA: TGTGCCAGCAGTCTCCGGGACAGTGAAGATACGCAGTATTTT. Translating gives CASSLRDSEDTQYF. This chain joins TRBV6-1 and TRBJ2-3, with TRBD1 matching 7 bases. Germline lookup yields CDR1 MNHNS and CDR2 SASEGT. V trimming: 5 bases; J trimming: 5 bases; junction bases outside the gene matches: 7. The CDR3 sequence is 14 residues long.